Following are 10 T cell receptor beta chains from one sample sequenced in a study of CD8+ T cells in alopecia areata. Following extraction, RNA underwent reverse transcription to cDNA, which served as the sequencing template. Profiled with immunoSEQ multiplex PCR; TCRdb holds only in-frame clones, not every one. The sample consists of about 14,000 clones, approximately 58% of them appearing once. For about 5 patients taking part in the biomarker study, CD4+ cells were further sorted into CD25+CD127- cells. The sequenced sample consisted of CD4+ Tregs sorted from blood. The receptors originated from a human donor with alopecia areata.

This clone showed up just a few times. The rearrangement links TRBV18 to TRBJ2-5; weak D call: TRBD2 (6 bases). Trimming removed 3 bases from V and 5 bases from J, with 13 bases in between. Germline CDR1 KGHSH, CDR2 LQKENI. The CDR3 runs to 14 residues. The DNA of the CDR3 is TGTGCCAGCTCACCTAAGGGGAGGTCGGAGACCCAGTACTTC. It specifies CASSPKGRSETQYF.

This clone was observed a few times. This chain connects TRBV28 to TRBJ1-5; 7 nucleotides match TRBD1. Germline CDR1 is MDHEN and CDR2 is SYDVKM. V gave up 8 bases and J gave up 3 bases; unmatched junction bases: 4. CDR3 length: 13 residues. The CDR3 sequence: CASRTGANQPQHF. CDR3 in DNA: TGTGCCAGCCGTACAGGGGCCAATCAGCCCCAGCATTTT. Drawing the rest from reference TRBV28 and TRBJ1-5, the complete variable domain is DVKVTQSSRYLVKRTGEKVFLECVQDMDHENMFWYRQDPGLGLRLIYFSYDVKMKEKGDIPEGYSVSREKKERFSLILESASTNQTSMYLCASRTGANQPQHFGDGTRLSIL.

Only a few counts were recorded for this clone. Here the CDR3 DNA reads TGTGCCAGCAGTGAAGGGACTAGCGGAAGCTCCTACAATGAGCAGTTCTTC. Encoded protein: CASSEGTSGSSYNEQFF. The chain employs TRBV6-1 and TRBJ2-1, with 10 bases fitting TRBD2. V was clipped by 1 base and J by 0 bases; unmatched bases: 3. CDR3 length: 17 amino acids. The germline V gene encodes CDR1 MNHNS and CDR2 SASEGT.

The chain links TRBV27 to TRBJ1-1, with TRBD1 matching over 11 bases. This CDR3 region has 17 residues. Germline CDR1 is MNHEY and CDR2 is SMNVEV (reference sequence). J gave up 5 bases and V 6 bases, and 14 bases lay outside the gene matches. CDR3 residues: CASSLRTGGWRGTEAFF. CDR3 bases: TGTGCCAGCAGCCTAAGGACAGGGGGCTGGAGAGGGACTGAAGCTTTCTTT.

The rearrangement links TRBV2 to TRBJ2-1, with D perhaps matching TRBD1 (5 bases). Trimming pared 6 bases from V and 3 bases from J, leaving 24 bases between. This CDR3 contains 18 residues. The germline V gene encodes CDR1 SNHLY and CDR2 FYNNEI. Here the CDR3 DNA reads TGTGCCAGCAGGGCAGGGATCCTATCCTGGGGCGGCTACAATGAGCAGTTCTTC. It translates to CASRAGILSWGGYNEQFF. The whole variable domain, remainder taken from reference TRBV2 and TRBJ2-1, is EPEVTQTPSHQVTQMGQEVILRCVPISNHLYFYWYRQILGQKVEFLVSFYNNEISEKSEIFDDQFSVERPDGSNFTLKIRSTKLEDSAMYFCASRAGILSWGGYNEQFFGPGTRLTVL.

The chain combines TRBV28 with TRBJ1-4; D is unresolved. The CDR3 loop spans 14 amino acids. With 5 bases removed from V and 0 bases from J, the gap between germline ends came to 7 bases. In germline, CDR1 is MDHEN, CDR2 SYDVKM. CDR3 DNA sequence: TGTGCCAGCAGTAGGAGCCCAACTAATGAAAAACTGTTTTTT. As protein: CASSRSPTNEKLFF. The full variable domain, completed using reference TRBV28 and TRBJ1-4, is DVKVTQSSRYLVKRTGEKVFLECVQDMDHENMFWYRQDPGLGLRLIYFSYDVKMKEKGDIPEGYSVSREKKERFSLILESASTNQTSMYLCASSRSPTNEKLFFGSGTQLSVL.

With regard to this clone: The sample holds other DNA sequences that translate to the same CDR3. This chain links TRBV28 with TRBJ1-2; 7 nucleotides agree with TRBD1. V lost 10 bases and J lost 5; bases outside the gene matches: 13. CDR3 size: 14 residues. The germline V gene encodes CDR1 MDHEN and CDR2 SYDVKM. The DNA for the CDR3 is TGTGCCACCCTCAGCGAGGGGGCATTTTATGGCTACACCTTC. Its protein is CATLSEGAFYGYTF.

This clone was detected only a few times. The gene calls are TRBV13 and TRBJ1-5; weak D call: TRBD1 (6 bases). The CDR3 is 16 amino acids. Germline values: CDR1 PRHDT, CDR2 FYEKMQ (reference sequence). V gave up 2 bases and J gave up 3 bases, with 14 bases separating them. The CDR3 bases are TGTGCCAGCAGCTTACGGGGGCTTCTCAACAATCAGCCCCAGCATTTT. Translated, it gives CASSLRGLLNNQPQHF. Combining the CDR3 with reference TRBV13 and TRBJ1-5 gives the whole variable domain AAGVIQSPRHLIKEKRETATLKCYPIPRHDTVYWYQQGPGQDPQFLISFYEKMQSDKGSIPDRFSAQQFSDYHSELNMSSLELGDSALYFCASSLRGLLNNQPQHFGDGTRLSIL.

This clone was seen only a few times. The chain employs TRBV2 and TRBJ2-7; 7 bases are a match to TRBD1. V was pared by 10 bases and J by 0 bases, with 3 bases of the junction left unmatched. The CDR3 covers 12 residues. Per germline, CDR1 SNHLY and CDR2 FYNNEI. CDR3 sequence: CATGTASYEQYF. In nucleotides, the CDR3 is TGTGCCACCGGGACAGCCTCCTACGAGCAGTACTTC.

In its sample, this clone was seen a few times. This rearrangement joins TRBV7-9 to TRBJ2-5, with 9 bases matching TRBD1. Germline trimming cut 5 bases from V and 2 bases from J; bases unmatched to any gene: 9. Germline loops: CDR1 SEHNR, CDR2 FQNEAQ (reference sequence). This CDR3 is built from 16 residues. The CDR3 coding sequence is TGTGCCAGCAGCCTCACAGGGGGCGCCCCTCAAGAGACCCAGTACTTC. Amino acid sequence: CASSLTGGAPQETQYF.